A single sample is the source of the 10 T cell receptor beta chains below, sequenced in a study of CD8 T cells in Susac syndrome. An input of about 0.5 to 1 ug of RNA was subjected to reverse transcription using random hexamers. MiXCR, run by TCRdb on the immunoSEQ multiplex PCR reads, gives a single entry per CDR3 protein. The sample consists of 250,000 to 300,000 distinct CDR3 sequences, 70% to 90% of them appearing once. The specimen sequenced was CD8+ T cells from PBMCs. The receptors derive from a human donor with multiple sclerosis.

The genes are TRBV20-1 and TRBJ2-2; D is uncertain. Germline CDR1 reads DFQATT; CDR2 reads SNEGSKA (reference sequence). The CDR3 is made up of 15 amino acids. V was trimmed by 0 bases and J by 4 bases, leaving 12 bases between them. CDR3 DNA: TGCAGTGCTAGAGATTTAGGGTACGGCACCGGGGAGCTGTTTTTT. Translation: CSARDLGYGTGELFF.

This clonotype was seen a handful of times. The J gene is TRBJ1-1, the V gene TRBV6-5, with D possibly matching TRBD1 (5 bases). Germline V CDR1 and CDR2: MNHEY, SVGAGI. The V end lost 0 bases, the J end lost 3 bases, and 8 bases lay between the germline ends. The CDR3 runs 14 residues. CDR3: CASSYSEGHTEAFF. CDR3 sequence (DNA): TGTGCCAGCAGTTACTCCGAGGGGCACACTGAAGCTTTCTTT.

This chain links TRBV2 with TRBJ2-1, with TRBD2 matching 10 bases. Trimming at V came to 5 bases and at J to 8 bases, leaving 9 bases not matched to a gene. CDR1 SNHLY and CDR2 FYNNEI come from the germline V gene. CDR3 size: 15 residues. The CDR3 sequence is CASSTLAGVKDEQFF. CDR3 nucleotides: TGTGCCAGCAGTACCCTAGCGGGAGTTAAGGATGAGCAGTTCTTC.

The chain uses TRBV20-1 and TRBJ1-2; a weak D match, TRBD1 (6 bases). Germline V lookup: CDR1 DFQATT, CDR2 SNEGSKA (reference sequence). This CDR3 comprises 14 residues. V lost 2 bases to trimming and J lost 2 bases, with 12 bases between them. The CDR3 sequence is CSARWDISNYGYTF. In nucleotides, the CDR3 is TGCAGTGCTAGATGGGACATTTCAAACTATGGCTACACCTTC.

The gene calls are TRBV20-1 and TRBJ2-7; either TRBD1 or TRBD2 may supply D (5 bases each). Germline loops: CDR1 DFQATT, CDR2 SNEGSKA (reference sequence). The V gene lost 4 bases and the J gene lost 1 base, with 17 bases spanning the gap. The CDR3 consists of 15 residues. The CDR3 region has the DNA TGCAGTGCTAACGACCGGGACCGACCTTCCTACGAGCAGTACTTC. Translation: CSANDRDRPSYEQYF.

The chain employs TRBV4-1 and TRBJ1-2, with TRBD1 identical over 10 bases. This CDR3 has 14 amino acids. Germline V CDR1 and CDR2: MGHRA, YSYEKL. V lost 1 base and J lost 6; bases outside the gene matches: 2. The CDR3 here is CASSQVDRGHGYTF. In nucleotides, the CDR3 is TGCGCCAGCAGCCAAGTTGACAGGGGGCATGGCTACACCTTC.

The chain has TRBV6-5 and TRBJ2-5, with 7 bases aligning to TRBD1. The CDR3 is 13 amino acids. Germline-derived CDR1 and CDR2 are MNHEY and SVGAGI. Trimming cost V 7 bases and J 5 bases; bases outside gene matches: 7. Here the CDR3 reads CASKGTDWETQYF. CDR3 nucleotide sequence: TGTGCCAGCAAGGGGACAGATTGGGAGACCCAGTACTTC.

This sequence joins TRBV25-1 and TRBJ2-5; the D is unclear. CDR1 and CDR2 (germline): MGHDK, SYGVNS. The CDR3 loop spans 14 amino acids. Trimming removed 8 bases from V and 0 bases from J, with 13 bases in between. CDR3 nucleotides: TGTGCCAGCCAGGCTACCGGGTACCAAGAGACCCAGTACTTC. Its protein product is CASQATGYQETQYF. The whole variable domain, filled in from reference TRBV25-1 and TRBJ2-5, reads EADIYQTPRYLVIGTGKKITLECSQTMGHDKMYWYQQDPGMELHLIHYSYGVNSTEKGDLSSESTVSRIRTEHFPLTLESARPSHTSQYLCASQATGYQETQYFGPGTRLLVL.

The chain joins TRBV30 to TRBJ1-3, with TRBD1 as a possible D gene (6 bases). V dropped 3 bases and J dropped 0 bases, with 15 bases sitting between them. This CDR3 comprises 16 residues. Germline lookup yields CDR1 GTSNPN and CDR2 SVGIG (reference sequence). CDR3 in amino acids: CAWRSGVLNSGNTIYF. The CDR3 coding sequence is TGTGCCTGGAGGTCAGGGGTCCTGAACTCTGGAAACACCATATATTTT.

The J gene is TRBJ2-4, the V gene TRBV28; D is ambiguous. Trimming shortened V by 4 bases and J by 3 bases, and 13 bases separated the two germline ends. The CDR3 is 15 residues long. Per germline, CDR1 MDHEN and CDR2 SYDVKM. As DNA, the CDR3 is TGTGCCAGCAGTTGGTCGAATATAGGCAAAAACATTCAGTACTTC. Encoded protein: CASSWSNIGKNIQYF.